The sequence of this T cell receptor (beta chain) was determined in a study of blood T cell repertoires in COVID-19. Study as a whole: Collection of acute and convalescent COVID-19 samples took place in the United States, Italy and Spain. PBMCs, B-cell-depleted T cells, or T cells were the source of the cDNA or gDNA that made up the material.

Germline V lookup: CDR1 PRHDT, CDR2 FYEKMQ (reference sequence). This CDR3 has 14 residues. Trimming removed 5 bases from V and 6 bases from J, with 15 bases in between. Methods used by the authors: Reference gene primers were amplified, and this amplification served to estimate nucleated cell counts. The table came from immunoSEQ multiplex PCR; TCRdb's copy has only in-frame clones and leaves some out. V and J calls and clone size are copied from that table; D and trimming were computed from the DNA. Of approximately 230,000 clones in the sample, 80% to 90% are singletons; the top ten hold roughly 21%.

Sequencing input: peripheral blood. The chain links TRBV13 to TRBJ2-3, with a tentative D call TRBD1 (5 bases). The TCR originated in a man aged 25-45 years with active or convalescent COVID-19. The DNA for the CDR3 is TGTGCCAGCAGCCCTTCCAGGGAAACGGATACGCAGTATTTT. The encoded protein is CASSPSRETDTQYF.